A selection of T cell receptor beta chains follows, all from one sample in a study of blood T cell repertoires in COVID-19. The protocol was immunoSEQ multiplex PCR, while the TCRdb copy is restricted to in-frame clones and leaves out a portion. The sample consists of 150,000 to 200,000 clones, more than 70% of them appearing once. The sequenced sample consisted of peripheral blood. These TCRs come from a woman aged 55-70 years with acute or convalescent COVID-19. The CDR3 runs from the conserved cysteine through the conserved F or W. A D gene is named only where the DNA matches it firmly. A clone size is listed for some rows: how often the clone was seen (once, few, many), or a class if it is expanded.

CDR3 DNA: TGTGCCAGCAGCTTAGAGCTGGGGCCCTACGAGCAGTACTTC; CDR3 protein: CASSLELGPYEQYF; J gene: TRBJ2-7; V gene: TRBV11-2; D gene: NA; clone size: few
CDR3 DNA: TGTGCCAGCAGCTTAGGATCGGGTAGACAGTTCTTC; CDR3 protein: CASSLGSGRQFF; J gene: TRBJ2-1; V gene: TRBV7-9; D gene: NA; clone size: NA
CDR3 DNA: TGTGCCAGCAGCGTAGGGGGACACGCCAACAATGAGCAGTTCTTC; CDR3 protein: CASSVGGHANNEQFF; J gene: TRBJ2-1; V gene: TRBV9; D gene: NA; clone size: NA
CDR3 DNA: TGTGCCAGCAGTTTACGGAGCTATGGCTACACCTTC; CDR3 protein: CASSLRSYGYTF; J gene: TRBJ1-2; V gene: TRBV28; D gene: NA; clone size: NA
CDR3 DNA: TGTGCCAGTAGTATTTCGCGCCATGAGCAGTTCTTC; CDR3 protein: CASSISRHEQFF; J gene: TRBJ2-1; V gene: TRBV19; D gene: NA; clone size: NA
CDR3 DNA: TGTGCCAGCAGCGGCCGACAGGGGCTGCTCACTGAAGCTTTCTTT; CDR3 protein: CASSGRQGLLTEAFF; J gene: TRBJ1-1; V gene: TRBV7-8; D gene: TRBD1; clone size: few
CDR3 DNA: TGTGCCAGCGGGGGTGGGGCTAGCGGGAGGGCCATAAATGAGCAGTTCTTC; CDR3 protein: CASGGGASGRAINEQFF; J gene: TRBJ2-1; V gene: TRBV5-6; D gene: TRBD2; clone size: NA
CDR3 DNA: TGTGCCAGTAGTATGTGGGACAGGGAGGCCCTTTTT; CDR3 protein: CASSMWDREALF; J gene: TRBJ1-1; V gene: TRBV19; D gene: TRBD1; clone size: NA
CDR3 DNA: TGTGCCAGCTCACGGCTACAGGGCTGGGGCACTGAAGCTTTCTTT; CDR3 protein: CASSRLQGWGTEAFF; J gene: TRBJ1-1; V gene: TRBV18; D gene: NA; clone size: NA
CDR3 DNA: TGTGCCAGCAGTCCAGCGGGAGCCCCTCCAGATACGCAGTATTTT; CDR3 protein: CASSPAGAPPDTQYF; J gene: TRBJ2-3; V gene: TRBV6-4; D gene: TRBD2; clone size: NA
CDR3 DNA: TGTGCCAGCAGCCGAGGGACCTCCCGGGGGGAGACCCAGTACTTC; CDR3 protein: CASSRGTSRGETQYF; J gene: TRBJ2-5; V gene: TRBV5-6; D gene: NA; clone size: NA
CDR3 DNA: TGTGCCAGCAGCATTGACACATTGGATTCACCCCTCCACTTT; CDR3 protein: CASSIDTLDSPLHF; J gene: TRBJ1-6; V gene: TRBV5-4; D gene: NA; clone size: few
CDR3 DNA: TGCAGCGTTGAGGTGACGTCGGGGGGCTACACCTTC; CDR3 protein: CSVEVTSGGYTF; J gene: TRBJ1-2; V gene: TRBV29-1; D gene: NA; clone size: NA
CDR3 DNA: TGTGCCTGGAGTGTACCGGCCAGACTAGCCAAAAACATTCAGTACTTC; CDR3 protein: CAWSVPARLAKNIQYF; J gene: TRBJ2-4; V gene: TRBV30; D gene: NA; clone size: NA
CDR3 DNA: TGCGCCAGCAGCCAAGATGGGCAGGGGAACACCGGGGAGCTGTTTTTT; CDR3 protein: CASSQDGQGNTGELFF; J gene: TRBJ2-2; V gene: TRBV4-1; D gene: NA; clone size: NA
CDR3 DNA: TGTGCCAGCAGCCAAGATGCGACAGGGTCGCGCGAGCAGTACTTC; CDR3 protein: CASSQDATGSREQYF; J gene: TRBJ2-7; V gene: TRBV4-2; D gene: TRBD1; clone size: NA
CDR3 DNA: TGTGCCAGTAGTGCTAGTCTTCGGATCTACGAGCAGTACTTC; CDR3 protein: CASSASLRIYEQYF; J gene: TRBJ2-7; V gene: TRBV19; D gene: NA; clone size: NA
CDR3 DNA: TGTGCCAGCAGTTACCCAGGGGGCACTGAAGCTTTCTTT; CDR3 protein: CASSYPGGTEAFF; J gene: TRBJ1-1; V gene: TRBV6-2/TRBV6-3; D gene: TRBD1; clone size: NA
CDR3 DNA: TGTGCCAGCGCCGCCAGGGCTGAAGCTTTCTTT; CDR3 protein: CASAARAEAFF; J gene: TRBJ1-1; V gene: TRBV11-3; D gene: NA; clone size: NA
CDR3 DNA: TGTGCCAGCAGCTTTGGAACCGGGACATCTATACCAAGGCAGTTCTTC; CDR3 protein: CASSFGTGTSIPRQFF; J gene: TRBJ2-1; V gene: TRBV5-4; D gene: NA; clone size: NA
CDR3 DNA: TGTGCCAGCTCACCACAAAAGCGGGAGAGGCTCAATGAGCAGTTCTTC; CDR3 protein: CASSPQKRERLNEQFF; J gene: TRBJ2-1; V gene: TRBV18; D gene: TRBD2; clone size: NA
CDR3 DNA: TGTGCCAGCAGCGCAGACCCCGGGACAGGGGGCCACGAGCAGTACTTC; CDR3 protein: CASSADPGTGGHEQYF; J gene: TRBJ2-7; V gene: TRBV9; D gene: TRBD1; clone size: NA
CDR3 DNA: TGTGCCAGCACCTCAGGAAGGCGGGGTGAGCAGTTCTTC; CDR3 protein: CASTSGRRGEQFF; J gene: TRBJ2-1; V gene: TRBV7-6; D gene: NA; clone size: NA
CDR3 DNA: TGTGCCAGCAGTTTTGGGCCGGGAGAGACAGATACGCAGTATTTT; CDR3 protein: CASSFGPGETDTQYF; J gene: TRBJ2-3; V gene: TRBV27; D gene: NA; clone size: NA
CDR3 DNA: TGTGCCAGCAGCCAAGACGGAGGACGGTCACCCCTCCACTTT; CDR3 protein: CASSQDGGRSPLHF; J gene: TRBJ1-6; V gene: TRBV3-1/TRBV3-2; D gene: NA; clone size: NA
CDR3 DNA: TGTGCCAGCAGCGTGACCGGGACAGACGAAGCTTTCTTT; CDR3 protein: CASSVTGTDEAFF; J gene: TRBJ1-1; V gene: TRBV7-9; D gene: TRBD1; clone size: NA
CDR3 DNA: TGTGCCAGCAGTCTTCGGGCTAGCGGGACCACCGGCACAGATACGCAGTATTTT; CDR3 protein: CASSLRASGTTGTDTQYF; J gene: TRBJ2-3; V gene: TRBV6-6; D gene: TRBD2; clone size: NA
CDR3 DNA: TGTGCCAGCAGGGACCCGGGGACAGGGGGCCATGAGCAGTTCTTC; CDR3 protein: CASRDPGTGGHEQFF; J gene: TRBJ2-1; V gene: TRBV6-5; D gene: TRBD1; clone size: NA
CDR3 DNA: TGTGCCTGGAGGGATTCCAGGGGGCTGGAGACCCAGTACTTC; CDR3 protein: CAWRDSRGLETQYF; J gene: TRBJ2-5; V gene: TRBV30; D gene: TRBD1; clone size: NA
CDR3 DNA: TGTGCCAGCAGCGAAACACAGGGGGCTAGTGGAAACACCATATATTTT; CDR3 protein: CASSETQGASGNTIYF; J gene: TRBJ1-3; V gene: TRBV2; D gene: TRBD1; clone size: NA
CDR3 DNA: TGTGCCATCAGTGGACAGGGTGGAAACACCATATATTTT; CDR3 protein: CAISGQGGNTIYF; J gene: TRBJ1-3; V gene: TRBV10-3; D gene: TRBD1; clone size: NA
CDR3 DNA: TGTGCCAGCACCCGGGACAGGGACACTGAAGCTTTCTTT; CDR3 protein: CASTRDRDTEAFF; J gene: TRBJ1-1; V gene: TRBV7-9; D gene: TRBD1; clone size: medium-sized
CDR3 DNA: TGCGCCAGCAGCACCACCGGGACAGCCTATGGCTACACCTTC; CDR3 protein: CASSTTGTAYGYTF; J gene: TRBJ1-2; V gene: TRBV5-1; D gene: TRBD1; clone size: NA
CDR3 DNA: TGTGCCAGCACCTATGGACTAGCGGGAGGATTAGATACGCAGTATTTT; CDR3 protein: CASTYGLAGGLDTQYF; J gene: TRBJ2-3; V gene: TRBV11-1; D gene: TRBD2; clone size: NA
CDR3 DNA: TGTGCCAGCAGCCTTAAAGAGACCCAGTACTTC; CDR3 protein: CASSLKETQYF; J gene: TRBJ2-5; V gene: TRBV3-1/TRBV3-2; D gene: NA; clone size: NA
CDR3 DNA: TGTGCCAGTAGTATTGTAGGAGCGAACACCGGGGAGCTGTTTTTT; CDR3 protein: CASSIVGANTGELFF; J gene: TRBJ2-2; V gene: TRBV19; D gene: NA; clone size: NA
CDR3 DNA: TGTGCCAGCTCACCAATGCCCGAACCGGGACAGATGCAGTTCTTC; CDR3 protein: CASSPMPEPGQMQFF; J gene: TRBJ2-1; V gene: TRBV18; D gene: TRBD1; clone size: NA
CDR3 DNA: TGTGCCACCAAAACGGTCGCGAGCTCCTACGAGCAGTACTTC; CDR3 protein: CATKTVASSYEQYF; J gene: TRBJ2-7; V gene: TRBV15; D gene: NA; clone size: NA
CDR3 DNA: TGTGCCAGCAGTTTTCCACGGACAGGGGTAAGCGGCTCCTACGAGCAGTACTTC; CDR3 protein: CASSFPRTGVSGSYEQYF; J gene: TRBJ2-7; V gene: TRBV28; D gene: TRBD1; clone size: NA
CDR3 DNA: TGTGCCAGCAGCCAAAGGACATTAAACACTGAAGCTTTCTTT; CDR3 protein: CASSQRTLNTEAFF; J gene: TRBJ1-1; V gene: TRBV3-1/TRBV3-2; D gene: NA; clone size: NA
CDR3 DNA: TGTGCCTGGAGACCAACAGGGCCTGGAAACACCATATATTTT; CDR3 protein: CAWRPTGPGNTIYF; J gene: TRBJ1-3; V gene: TRBV30; D gene: NA; clone size: NA
CDR3 DNA: TGTGCCAGTAGTATAGGTTGGGAGGCCAAAAACATTCAGTACTTC; CDR3 protein: CASSIGWEAKNIQYF; J gene: TRBJ2-4; V gene: TRBV19; D gene: NA; clone size: NA
CDR3 DNA: TGTGCCAGCAGAAGGGACACCTCAGTAAATCAGCCCCAGCATTTT; CDR3 protein: CASRRDTSVNQPQHF; J gene: TRBJ1-5; V gene: TRBV6-5; D gene: NA; clone size: NA
CDR3 DNA: TGTGCCAGCAGCACTATGAGCTCCTACAATGAGCAGTTCTTC; CDR3 protein: CASSTMSSYNEQFF; J gene: TRBJ2-1; V gene: TRBV6-5; D gene: NA; clone size: few
CDR3 DNA: TGTGCCACCTCGAGCGGGAGGGGAAACAATGAGCAGTTCTTC; CDR3 protein: CATSSGRGNNEQFF; J gene: TRBJ2-1; V gene: TRBV9; D gene: TRBD2; clone size: NA
CDR3 DNA: TGTGCCAGCAGAGGGGGACAGCGCGAGGGGCTCTACACCTTC; CDR3 protein: CASRGGQREGLYTF; J gene: TRBJ1-2; V gene: TRBV2; D gene: TRBD1; clone size: few